This is a list of T cell receptor beta chains from one sample in a study of T cell changes during pregnancy in multiple sclerosis. Clones were sequenced by immunoSEQ multiplex PCR, and TCRdb holds only the in-frame ones, with some missing. The repertoire holds about 100,000 clones, with roughly 93% as singletons. The source was peripheral blood, collected before pregnancy. These receptors came from a female donor with multiple sclerosis, enrolled in a pregnancy study. CDR3s include the opening cysteine and the closing phenylalanine or tryptophan. A D gene is named only where the DNA matches it firmly. Rows give clone size only sometimes, using once, few, many, or a class for an expanded clone.

CDR3nt,CDR3aa,d_gene,abundance,j_gene,v_gene
TGCAGCGTGACGACAGGGGCTGAGAACACTGAAGCTTTCTTT,CSVTTGAENTEAFF,TRBD1,NA,TRBJ1-1,TRBV29-1
TGTGCCAGCAGCCGATTTACAGGAAACACTGAAGCTTTCTTT,CASSRFTGNTEAFF,NA,few,TRBJ1-1,TRBV11-2
TGCAGCGTTGACCCGGGAGGGGAAGCTTTCTTT,CSVDPGGEAFF,NA,NA,TRBJ1-1,TRBV29-1
TGTGCCAGCTTTAGTGCAGGGGAAGGTGAAGCTTTCTTT,CASFSAGEGEAFF,NA,NA,TRBJ1-1,TRBV6-6
TGTGCCAGCTCACCCCCACAAGATACGCAGTATTTT,CASSPPQDTQYF,NA,NA,TRBJ2-3,TRBV18
TGTGCCAGCGGACAATTCCGGGACAATAGCAATCAGCCCCAGCATTTT,CASGQFRDNSNQPQHF,NA,NA,TRBJ1-5,TRBV28
TGTGCCAGCAGGGGACAGGGCGTGCGAGGAAACACCATATATTTT,CASRGQGVRGNTIYF,TRBD1,NA,TRBJ1-3,TRBV6-1
TGTGCTAGTGCCGGGACTAGCGGACCTCGGGGCTACGAGCAGTACTTC,CASAGTSGPRGYEQYF,TRBD2,once,TRBJ2-7,TRBV12-5
TGCGCCAGCAGCTCGGGGGGCAGGGGTTTTGAAAAACTGTTTTTT,CASSSGGRGFEKLFF,NA,NA,TRBJ1-4,TRBV5-1
TGTGCCATCAGTGATACAGGGGGGGGCACTGAAGCTTTCTTT,CAISDTGGGTEAFF,TRBD1,NA,TRBJ1-1,TRBV10-3
TGTGCCAGCAGCCACCGGGACGGGAGGGTGTCAGAGACCCAGTACTTC,CASSHRDGRVSETQYF,TRBD2,NA,TRBJ2-5,TRBV7-8
TGTGCCAGCCGGGGGGTCCGTTTCGCGGGGTACGAGCAGTACTTC,CASRGVRFAGYEQYF,TRBD2,NA,TRBJ2-7,TRBV28
TGTGCCAGCAGTCAAGACAGGGCCCACGAGCAGTACTTC,CASSQDRAHEQYF,TRBD1,NA,TRBJ2-7,TRBV7-9
TGCGCCAGCAGATCTAGCGGGAGTGGCAATGAGCAGTTCTTC,CASRSSGSGNEQFF,TRBD2,NA,TRBJ2-1,TRBV5-1
TGTGCCAGCAGCACCCCCCCAGATGGCTACACCTTC,CASSTPPDGYTF,NA,NA,TRBJ1-2,TRBV9
TGCGCGTGTCGGGAGGGCCCCCGGGCCCCCAATGAGCAGTTCTTC,CACREGPRAPNEQFF,TRBD2,once,TRBJ2-1,TRBV28
TGTGCCAGCAGTTACACCTACGAGCAGTACTTC,CASSYTYEQYF,NA,NA,TRBJ2-7,TRBV28
TGCAGCGTGCGGACAGGAAACTCCTACGAGCAGTACTTC,CSVRTGNSYEQYF,TRBD1,NA,TRBJ2-7,TRBV29-1
TGTGCCAGCTCACTGACTAGCGGGAAAGAGACCCAGTACTTC,CASSLTSGKETQYF,TRBD2,NA,TRBJ2-5,TRBV18
TGTGCCAGTAGTAACCGCGGGGCCAGGGAGCCCCAGCATTTT,CASSNRGAREPQHF,NA,once,TRBJ1-5,TRBV19
TGCGCCAGCAGCCAAGATAGGGCAGCGGTTTACGAGCAGTACTTC,CASSQDRAAVYEQYF,NA,NA,TRBJ2-7,TRBV4-3
TGTGCCAGCAGCTTAGTTCAGGGGGAGGTGGCCGGCTACACCTTC,CASSLVQGEVAGYTF,TRBD1,NA,TRBJ1-2,TRBV5-4
TGTGCCTGGGACAGGGGGACTGAAGCTTTCTTT,CAWDRGTEAFF,TRBD1,NA,TRBJ1-1,TRBV30
TGTGCCAGCAGCCCAACAGGGGGCACTGAAGCTTTCTTT,CASSPTGGTEAFF,TRBD1,NA,TRBJ1-1,TRBV7-9
TGTGCCAGCAGTTACGTAGCCAATGAGCAGTTCTTC,CASSYVANEQFF,NA,NA,TRBJ2-1,TRBV6-6
TGTGCCAGCACCGACAACTCCGAGACCCAGTACTTC,CASTDNSETQYF,NA,NA,TRBJ2-5,TRBV2
TGTGCCAGCTCACCACCGGGGACTAGTAATTTGGGCTCCTACAATGAGCAGTTCTTC,CASSPPGTSNLGSYNEQFF,TRBD2,NA,TRBJ2-1,TRBV18
TGTGCCAGCAGCACCCCGACAGGGGCCTCCTACAATGAGCAGTTCTTC,CASSTPTGASYNEQFF,TRBD1,NA,TRBJ2-1,TRBV11-2
TGTGCTAGCTCAGGGGGCCAATCCTACAATGAGCAGTTCTTC,CASSGGQSYNEQFF,TRBD1,NA,TRBJ2-1,TRBV12-5
TGTGCCAGCAGCTTTACAGGGGGCTACGAGCAGTACTTC,CASSFTGGYEQYF,TRBD1,once,TRBJ2-7,TRBV6-5
TGTGCCAGCAGCCCCCCGCCGGTAGGTGAGGGCTCCTACAATGAGCAGTTCTTC,CASSPPPVGEGSYNEQFF,NA,NA,TRBJ2-1,TRBV5-6
TGTGCCAGCAGCCCCGTTGGGGTAGCGGGAGGACGAGATACGCAGTATTTT,CASSPVGVAGGRDTQYF,TRBD2,NA,TRBJ2-3,TRBV5-6
TGTGCCAGCGAAGGGACAGGTCGGAACATTCAGTACTTC,CASEGTGRNIQYF,TRBD1,NA,TRBJ2-4,TRBV25-1
TGCGCCAGCAGCCAGGGGAGAGGGTATGGCTACACCTTC,CASSQGRGYGYTF,NA,NA,TRBJ1-2,TRBV4-1
TGTGCCAGCAGCTTAGCGCTGGTAGCAACAGATACGCAGTATTTT,CASSLALVATDTQYF,NA,NA,TRBJ2-3,TRBV7-6
TGCGCCAGCAGCCCGGACAGGGGGTTCTACGAGCAGTACTTC,CASSPDRGFYEQYF,TRBD1,NA,TRBJ2-7,TRBV10-2
TGTGCCAGCAGTGAAGTTGGGGGGGTGAGGGATGGCTACACCTTC,CASSEVGGVRDGYTF,NA,NA,TRBJ1-2,TRBV6-1
TGTGCCTGGACAGGACAGCTCTCTGGAAACACCATATATTTT,CAWTGQLSGNTIYF,NA,NA,TRBJ1-3,TRBV30
TGCGCCAGCACTGAGTACCTCTCTGGGGCCAACGTCCTGACTTTC,CASTEYLSGANVLTF,NA,NA,TRBJ2-6,TRBV5-1
TGTGCCAGCAGTGAAGCTCTGGTCCGCGGCTCCTACGAGCAGTACTTC,CASSEALVRGSYEQYF,NA,once,TRBJ2-7,TRBV6-1
TGTGCCAGCAGGGGGGCAGGGGAAGGGAACACTGAAGCTTTCTTT,CASRGAGEGNTEAFF,NA,few,TRBJ1-1,TRBV25-1
TGTGCCTGCAGTCAGGGTGTTGAAAAACTGTTTTTT,CACSQGVEKLFF,NA,NA,TRBJ1-4,TRBV30
TGTGCCAGCAGCTCAAACAGGGGTGACTACAATGAGCAGTTCTTC,CASSSNRGDYNEQFF,TRBD1,NA,TRBJ2-1,TRBV5-4
TGTGCCAGTGGACAGGGCTACAATGAGCAGTTCTTC,CASGQGYNEQFF,TRBD1,NA,TRBJ2-1,TRBV19
TGTGCCAGCTCATCCTTGACAGACTCTGGAAACACCATATATTTT,CASSSLTDSGNTIYF,NA,NA,TRBJ1-3,TRBV18
TGTGCCAGCAGTGTTCTCGCGGGCGAGCAGTACTTC,CASSVLAGEQYF,NA,NA,TRBJ2-7,TRBV6-1
TGCGCCAGCAGCTCGGGGGGCGGAAGCTCCTACAATGAGCAGTTCTTC,CASSSGGGSSYNEQFF,NA,NA,TRBJ2-1,TRBV5-1
TGTGCCAGTAGTATAGTGTCACGGGGCGAGCAGTACTTC,CASSIVSRGEQYF,NA,NA,TRBJ2-7,TRBV19
TGTGCCAGCCGTCCCGGGACAGGAAAATACGAGCAGTACTTC,CASRPGTGKYEQYF,TRBD1,NA,TRBJ2-7,TRBV2
TGTGCCAGCGGGCAGGGAAATCAGCCCCAGCATTTT,CASGQGNQPQHF,NA,NA,TRBJ1-5,TRBV7-6
TGCGCCAGCAGCTTGTCCCGGGTAGTAGATGAAGCTTTCTTT,CASSLSRVVDEAFF,NA,NA,TRBJ1-1,TRBV5-1
TGTGCCAGCAGCTTAGGTCTCACCGGGACGGGGGACTACGAGCAGTACTTC,CASSLGLTGTGDYEQYF,NA,NA,TRBJ2-7,TRBV7-2
TGTGCCAGCAGACTGGGACAGGGTAGGGATCAGCCCCAGCATTTT,CASRLGQGRDQPQHF,TRBD1,NA,TRBJ1-5,TRBV2